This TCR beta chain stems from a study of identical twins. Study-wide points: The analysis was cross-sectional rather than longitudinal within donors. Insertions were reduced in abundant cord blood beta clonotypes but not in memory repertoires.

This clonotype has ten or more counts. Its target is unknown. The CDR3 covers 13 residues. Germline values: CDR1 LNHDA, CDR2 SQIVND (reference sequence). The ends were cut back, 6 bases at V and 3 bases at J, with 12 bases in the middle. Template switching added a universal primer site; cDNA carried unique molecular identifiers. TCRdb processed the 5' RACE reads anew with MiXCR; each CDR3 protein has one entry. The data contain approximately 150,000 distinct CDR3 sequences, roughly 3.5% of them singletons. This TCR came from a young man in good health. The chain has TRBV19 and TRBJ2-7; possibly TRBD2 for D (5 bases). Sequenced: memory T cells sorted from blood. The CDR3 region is CASRGAVYYEQYF. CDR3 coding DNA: TGTGCCAGTAGGGGAGCGGTCTACTACGAGCAGTACTTC.